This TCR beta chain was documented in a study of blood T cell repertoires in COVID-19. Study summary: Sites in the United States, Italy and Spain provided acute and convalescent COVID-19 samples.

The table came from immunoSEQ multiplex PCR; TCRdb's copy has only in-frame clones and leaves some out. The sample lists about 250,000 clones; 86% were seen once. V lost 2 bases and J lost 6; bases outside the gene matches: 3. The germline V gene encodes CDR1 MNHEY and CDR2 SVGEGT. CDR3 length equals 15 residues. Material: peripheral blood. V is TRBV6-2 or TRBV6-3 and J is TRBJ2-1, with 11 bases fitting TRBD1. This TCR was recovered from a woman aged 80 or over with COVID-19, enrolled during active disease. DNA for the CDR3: TGTGCCAGCAGTTACGGGACAGGGGGAGGCAATGAGCAGTTCTTC. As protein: CASSYGTGGGNEQFF.